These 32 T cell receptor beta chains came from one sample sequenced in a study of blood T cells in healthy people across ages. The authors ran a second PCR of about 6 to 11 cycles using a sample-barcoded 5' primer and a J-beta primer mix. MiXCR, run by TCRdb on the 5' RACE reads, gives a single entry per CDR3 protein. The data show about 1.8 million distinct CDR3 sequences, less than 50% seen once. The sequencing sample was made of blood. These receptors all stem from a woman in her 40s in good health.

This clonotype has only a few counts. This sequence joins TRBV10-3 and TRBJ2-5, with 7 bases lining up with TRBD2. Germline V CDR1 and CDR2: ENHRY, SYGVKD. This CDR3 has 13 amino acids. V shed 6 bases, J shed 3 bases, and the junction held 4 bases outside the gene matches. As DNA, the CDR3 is TGTGCCATCAGCCGCCGGGAGGAAGAGACCCAGTACTTC. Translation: CAISRREEETQYF.

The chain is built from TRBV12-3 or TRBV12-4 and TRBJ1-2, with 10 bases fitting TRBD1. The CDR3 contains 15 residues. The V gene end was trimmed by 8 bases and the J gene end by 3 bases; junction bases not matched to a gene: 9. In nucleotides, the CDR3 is TGTGCCAGCGGGGACAGGGGCGGAGGTTACTATGGCTACACCTTC. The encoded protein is CASGDRGGGYYGYTF.

The CDR3 DNA reads as TGTGCCAGCAGATCCGGGACTTGCAATCAGCCCCAGCATTTT. Its protein product is CASRSGTCNQPQHF. The chain couples TRBV12-3 or TRBV12-4 to TRBJ1-5; D possibly corresponds to TRBD1 (5 bases). The CDR3 length is 14 residues. The V gene lost 6 bases and the J gene lost 2 bases, with 11 bases spanning the gap.

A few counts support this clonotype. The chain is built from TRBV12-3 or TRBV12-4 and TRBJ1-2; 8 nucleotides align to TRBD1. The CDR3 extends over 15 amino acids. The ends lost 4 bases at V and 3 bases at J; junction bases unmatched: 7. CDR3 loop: CASSSGTGIYYGYTF. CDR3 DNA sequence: TGTGCCAGCAGTTCCGGGACAGGAATATACTATGGCTACACCTTC.

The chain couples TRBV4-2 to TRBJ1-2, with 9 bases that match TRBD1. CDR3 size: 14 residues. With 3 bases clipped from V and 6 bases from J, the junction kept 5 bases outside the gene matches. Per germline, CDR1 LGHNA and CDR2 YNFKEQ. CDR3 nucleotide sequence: TGTGCCAGCAGCCACACGGACAGGGGAGATGGCTACACCTTC. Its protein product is CASSHTDRGDGYTF.

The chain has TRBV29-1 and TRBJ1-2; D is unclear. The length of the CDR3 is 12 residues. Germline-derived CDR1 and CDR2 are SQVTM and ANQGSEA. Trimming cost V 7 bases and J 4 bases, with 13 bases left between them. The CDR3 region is CSGVPLAYGYTF. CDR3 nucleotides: TGCAGCGGTGTCCCTCTGGCCTATGGCTACACCTTC.

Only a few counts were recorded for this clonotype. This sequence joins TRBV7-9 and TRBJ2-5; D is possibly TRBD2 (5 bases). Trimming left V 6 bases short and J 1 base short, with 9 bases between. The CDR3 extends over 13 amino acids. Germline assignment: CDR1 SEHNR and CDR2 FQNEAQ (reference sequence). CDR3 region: CASSPDFQETQYF. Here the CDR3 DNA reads TGTGCCAGCAGTCCGGACTTCCAAGAGACCCAGTACTTC.

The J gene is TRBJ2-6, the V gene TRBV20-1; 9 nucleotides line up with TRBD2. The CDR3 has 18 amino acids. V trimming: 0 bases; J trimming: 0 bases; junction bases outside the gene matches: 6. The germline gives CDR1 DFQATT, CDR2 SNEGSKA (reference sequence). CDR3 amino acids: CSARDLAGTSSGANVLTF. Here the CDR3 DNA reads TGCAGTGCTAGAGACCTAGCGGGAACTAGCTCTGGGGCCAACGTCCTGACTTTC.

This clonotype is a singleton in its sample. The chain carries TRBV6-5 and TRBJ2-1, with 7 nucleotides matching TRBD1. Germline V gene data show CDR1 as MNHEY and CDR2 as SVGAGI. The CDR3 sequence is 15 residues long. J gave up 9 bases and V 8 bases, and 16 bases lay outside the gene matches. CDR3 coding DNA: TGTGCCAGCTCGGGAACGGCGACAGGGCGAGGTGAGCAGTTCTTC. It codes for CASSGTATGRGEQFF.

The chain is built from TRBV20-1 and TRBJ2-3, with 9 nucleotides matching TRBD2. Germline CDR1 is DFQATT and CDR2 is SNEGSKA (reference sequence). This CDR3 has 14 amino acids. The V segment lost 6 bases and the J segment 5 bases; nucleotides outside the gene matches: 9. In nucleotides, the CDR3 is TGCAGTGCAGTTAGGCGGGGGGGCAAAGATACGCAGTATTTT. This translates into CSAVRRGGKDTQYF.

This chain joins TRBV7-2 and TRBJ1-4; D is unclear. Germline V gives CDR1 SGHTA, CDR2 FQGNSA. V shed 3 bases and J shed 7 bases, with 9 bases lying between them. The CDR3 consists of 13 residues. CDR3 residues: CASSFGPIEKLFF. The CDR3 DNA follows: TGTGCCAGCAGCTTTGGACCGATTGAAAAACTGTTTTTT. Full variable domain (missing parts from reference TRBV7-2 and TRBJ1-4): GAGVSQSPSNKVTEKGKDVELRCDPISGHTALYWYRQSLGQGLEFLIYFQGNSAPDKSGLPSDRFSAERTGGSVSTLTIQRTQQEDSAVYLCASSFGPIEKLFFGSGTQLSVL.

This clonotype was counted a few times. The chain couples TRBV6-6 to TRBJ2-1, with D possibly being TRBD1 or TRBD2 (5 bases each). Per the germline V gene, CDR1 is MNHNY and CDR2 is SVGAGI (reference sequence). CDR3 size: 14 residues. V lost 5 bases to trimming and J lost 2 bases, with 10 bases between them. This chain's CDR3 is CASSRDGAYNEQFF. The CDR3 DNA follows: TGTGCCAGCAGTCGGGACGGAGCCTACAATGAGCAGTTCTTC.

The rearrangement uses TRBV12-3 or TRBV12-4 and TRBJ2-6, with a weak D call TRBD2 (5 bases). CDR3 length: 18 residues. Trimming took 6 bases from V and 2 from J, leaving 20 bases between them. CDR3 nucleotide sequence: TGTGCCAGCAGCCCAACAGTGGGGAAGGAGGCTGGGGCCAACGTCCTGACTTTC. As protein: CASSPTVGKEAGANVLTF.

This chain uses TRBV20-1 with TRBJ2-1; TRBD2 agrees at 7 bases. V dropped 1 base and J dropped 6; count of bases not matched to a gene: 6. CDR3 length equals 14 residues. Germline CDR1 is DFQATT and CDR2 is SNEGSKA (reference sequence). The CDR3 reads CSARAWASGNEQFF. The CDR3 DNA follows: TGCAGTGCTAGAGCTTGGGCTAGCGGCAATGAGCAGTTCTTC.

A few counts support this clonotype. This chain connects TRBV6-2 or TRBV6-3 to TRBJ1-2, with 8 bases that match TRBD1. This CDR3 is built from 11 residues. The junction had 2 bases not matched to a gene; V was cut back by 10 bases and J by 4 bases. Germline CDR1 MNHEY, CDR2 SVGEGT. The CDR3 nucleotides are TGTGCCACCGGACAGGGCTATGGCTACACCTTC. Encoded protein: CATGQGYGYTF.

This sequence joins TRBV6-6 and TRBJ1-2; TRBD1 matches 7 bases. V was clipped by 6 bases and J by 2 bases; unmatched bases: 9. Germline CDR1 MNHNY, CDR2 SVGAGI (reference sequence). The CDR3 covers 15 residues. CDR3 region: CASSLQGWENYGYTF. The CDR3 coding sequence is TGTGCCAGCAGCCTACAGGGGTGGGAGAACTATGGCTACACCTTC.

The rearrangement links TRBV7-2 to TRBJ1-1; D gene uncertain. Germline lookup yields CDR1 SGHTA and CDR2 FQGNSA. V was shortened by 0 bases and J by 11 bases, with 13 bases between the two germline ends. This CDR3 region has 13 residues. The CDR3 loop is CASSLAVLQGAFF. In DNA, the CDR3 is TGTGCCAGCAGCTTAGCGGTGCTACAAGGGGCTTTCTTT.

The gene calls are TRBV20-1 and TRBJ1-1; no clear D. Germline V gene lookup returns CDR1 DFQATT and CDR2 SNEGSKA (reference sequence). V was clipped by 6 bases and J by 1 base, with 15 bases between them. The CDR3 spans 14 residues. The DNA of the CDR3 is TGCAGTGCCCCTATACAGATTAAGAACACTGAAGCTTTCTTT. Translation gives CSAPIQIKNTEAFF.

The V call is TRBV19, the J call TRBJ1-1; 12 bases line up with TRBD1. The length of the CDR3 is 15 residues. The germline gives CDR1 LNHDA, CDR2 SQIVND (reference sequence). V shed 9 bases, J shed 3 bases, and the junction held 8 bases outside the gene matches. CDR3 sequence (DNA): TGTGCCAGACAGGGACAGGGGGCGTGGGACACTGAAGCTTTCTTT. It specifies CARQGQGAWDTEAFF.

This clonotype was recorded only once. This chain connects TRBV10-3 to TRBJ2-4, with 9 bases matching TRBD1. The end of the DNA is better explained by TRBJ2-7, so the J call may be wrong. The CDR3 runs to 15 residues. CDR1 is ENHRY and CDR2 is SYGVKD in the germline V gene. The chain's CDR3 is CAISEGGQGYHEQYF. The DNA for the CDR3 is TGTGCCATCAGTGAAGGGGGACAGGGATACCACGAGCAGTACTTC.

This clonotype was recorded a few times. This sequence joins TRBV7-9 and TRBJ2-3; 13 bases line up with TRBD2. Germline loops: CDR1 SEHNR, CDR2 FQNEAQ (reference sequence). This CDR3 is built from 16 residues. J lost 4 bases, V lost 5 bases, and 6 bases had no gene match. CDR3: CASSPGTSGVADTQYF. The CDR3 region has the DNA TGTGCCAGCAGCCCTGGGACTAGCGGGGTTGCAGATACGCAGTATTTT.

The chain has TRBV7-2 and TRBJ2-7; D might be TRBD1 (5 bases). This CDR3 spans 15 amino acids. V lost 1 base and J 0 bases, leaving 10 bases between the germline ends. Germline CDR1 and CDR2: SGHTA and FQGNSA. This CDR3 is CASSLGYRSSYEQYF. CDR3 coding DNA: TGTGCCAGCAGCTTAGGGTACAGGAGCTCCTACGAGCAGTACTTC.

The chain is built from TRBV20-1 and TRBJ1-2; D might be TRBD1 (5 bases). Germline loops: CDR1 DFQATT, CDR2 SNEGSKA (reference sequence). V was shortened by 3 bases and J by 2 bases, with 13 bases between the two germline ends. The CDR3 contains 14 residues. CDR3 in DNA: TGCAGTGCTAGCCGGGACGGGGGGAACTATGGCTACACCTTC. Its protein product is CSASRDGGNYGYTF.

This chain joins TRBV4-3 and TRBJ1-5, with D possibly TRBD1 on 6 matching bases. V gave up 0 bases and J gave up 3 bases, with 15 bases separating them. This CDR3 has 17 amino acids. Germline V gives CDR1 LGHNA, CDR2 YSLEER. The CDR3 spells CASSQDPAGANNQPQHF. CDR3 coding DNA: TGCGCCAGCAGCCAAGATCCGGCAGGGGCCAACAATCAGCCCCAGCATTTT.

The chain's CDR3 is CASLEKTGGLGGYTF. CDR3 in DNA: TGTGCCAGCCTAGAAAAGACAGGGGGCCTGGGTGGCTACACCTTC. The genes are TRBV2 and TRBJ1-2; 10 bases align to TRBD1. The length of the CDR3 is 15 residues. Per germline, CDR1 SNHLY and CDR2 FYNNEI. The J segment lost 7 bases and the V segment lost 8 bases, leaving 13 bases of the junction unmatched.

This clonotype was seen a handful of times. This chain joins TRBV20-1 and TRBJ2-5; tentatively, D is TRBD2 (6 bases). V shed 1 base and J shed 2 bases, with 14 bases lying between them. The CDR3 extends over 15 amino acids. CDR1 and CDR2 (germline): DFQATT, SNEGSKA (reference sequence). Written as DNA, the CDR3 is TGCAGTGCTAGAGGACGCGGGGCCAAACAAGAGACCCAGTACTTC. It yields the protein CSARGRGAKQETQYF.

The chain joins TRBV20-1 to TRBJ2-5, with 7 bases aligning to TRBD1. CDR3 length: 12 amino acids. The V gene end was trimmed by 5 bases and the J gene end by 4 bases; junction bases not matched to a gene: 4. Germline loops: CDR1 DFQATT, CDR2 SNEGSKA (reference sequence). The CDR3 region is CSASWTGETQYF. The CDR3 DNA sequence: TGCAGTGCTTCCTGGACAGGAGAGACCCAGTACTTC.

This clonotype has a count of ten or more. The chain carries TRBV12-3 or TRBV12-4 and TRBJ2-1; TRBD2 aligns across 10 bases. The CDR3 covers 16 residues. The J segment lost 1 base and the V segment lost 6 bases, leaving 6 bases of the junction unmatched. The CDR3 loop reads CASSPSGGQSYNEQFF. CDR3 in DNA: TGTGCCAGCAGCCCTAGCGGGGGTCAATCCTACAATGAGCAGTTCTTC.

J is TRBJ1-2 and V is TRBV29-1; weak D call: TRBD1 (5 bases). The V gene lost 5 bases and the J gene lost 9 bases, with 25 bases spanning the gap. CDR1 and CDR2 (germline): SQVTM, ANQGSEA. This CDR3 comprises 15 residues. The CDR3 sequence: CSVSYNGAPGRSYTF. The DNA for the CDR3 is TGCAGCGTTAGTTACAACGGGGCTCCTGGAAGGAGCTACACCTTC.

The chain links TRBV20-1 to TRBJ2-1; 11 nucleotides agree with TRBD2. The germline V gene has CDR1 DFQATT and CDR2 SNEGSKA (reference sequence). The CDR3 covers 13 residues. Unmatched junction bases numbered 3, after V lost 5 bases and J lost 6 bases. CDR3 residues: CSAGTSGRNEQFF. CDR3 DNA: TGCAGTGCTGGGACTAGCGGCCGCAATGAGCAGTTCTTC.

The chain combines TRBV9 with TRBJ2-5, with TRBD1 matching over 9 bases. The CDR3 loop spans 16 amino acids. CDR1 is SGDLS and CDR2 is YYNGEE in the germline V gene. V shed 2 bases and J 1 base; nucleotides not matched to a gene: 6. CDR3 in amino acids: CASSVGQGFSQETQYF. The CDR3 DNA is TGTGCCAGCAGCGTTGGACAGGGGTTTTCCCAAGAGACCCAGTACTTC.

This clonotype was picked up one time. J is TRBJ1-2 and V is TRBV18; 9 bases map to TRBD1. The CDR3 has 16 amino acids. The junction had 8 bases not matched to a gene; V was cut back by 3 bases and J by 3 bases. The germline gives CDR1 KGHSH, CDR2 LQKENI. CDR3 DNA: TGTGCCAGCTCACCTTCAACAGGGGGCAAATACTATGGCTACACCTTC. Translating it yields CASSPSTGGKYYGYTF.